These 3 T cell receptor beta chains share one sample of origin, sequenced in a study of technical replicates of blood from several donors. Profiled with immunoSEQ multiplex PCR; TCRdb holds only in-frame clones, not every one. The table lists about 53,000 clones, 70% to 90% of them singletons. Sequenced material: PBMCs. These receptors were collected from a human donor in good health. Some clones in this sample may be carry-over from other donors' samples.

The V call is TRBV15, the J call TRBJ1-2, with D perhaps TRBD1 (5 bases). The CDR3 is 15 residues long. The V gene's germline CDR1 is LNHNV and CDR2 YYDKDF (reference sequence). The germline V and J ends were trimmed by 2 bases and 6 bases, with 16 bases remaining between them. The CDR3 sequence is CATSRRGQGIDGYTF. Written as DNA, the CDR3 is TGTGCCACCAGCAGAAGGGGCCAGGGAATCGATGGCTACACCTTC.

In nucleotides, the CDR3 is TGTGCCAGCAGCCGCGAGGGGGTCACTGAAGCTTTCTTT. It specifies CASSREGVTEAFF. V is TRBV27 and J is TRBJ1-1; maybe TRBD1 (6 bases). The CDR3 is 13 amino acids. Trimming took 6 bases from V and 4 from J, leaving 12 bases between them. The V gene's germline CDR1 is MNHEY and CDR2 SMNVEV (reference sequence).

The J gene is TRBJ2-1, the V gene TRBV2, with TRBD2 matching 8 bases. CDR1 is SNHLY, CDR2 FYNNEI, per germline. With V trimmed by 3 bases and J by 2 bases, 3 bases remained unmatched. The CDR3 is made up of 15 amino acids. CDR3 in amino acids: CASSEGTRTYNEQFF. CDR3 sequence (DNA): TGTGCCAGCAGTGAGGGGACTAGAACCTACAATGAGCAGTTCTTC.